Only one count was recorded for the clone carrying this T cell receptor (beta chain). Its target is not known. The data originate from a study of long-term antiretroviral therapy in people with HIV. An immunoSEQ assay, version v3.0, was performed at survey level. Here immunoSEQ multiplex PCR was the method, and the copy in TCRdb shows in-frame clones only, minus some. The sample holds 15,000 to 20,000 clones; about 80% are singletons and the top ten take 8.8%. PBMC samples from each donor numbered at least one pre-ART and at least two post-ART. Going into DNA extraction, samples held about 1-10 million cryopreserved PBMC. The germline V and J ends were trimmed by 0 bases and 7 bases, with 14 bases remaining between them. The CDR3 is made up of 15 amino acids. Germline lookup yields CDR1 SGDLS and CDR2 YYNGEE. Overall study findings and caveats: Specimen acquisition occurred between about 2003 and 2017, potentially under older ART regimens.

V is TRBV9 and J is TRBJ1-3; D uncertain. The sequence derives from a man over 45 with HIV. This specimen consisted of unsorted PBMCs, obtained 0.3 years before starting antiretroviral therapy. The CDR3 is CASSVVGTRWNTIYF. The DNA of the CDR3 is TGTGCCAGCAGCGTAGTGGGCACCCGGTGGAACACCATATATTTT.